The following is a T cell receptor (beta chain) sequence with its context. The antigen remains unidentified. No patient had autoimmune disease or received systemic immunosuppression. The data originate from a study of OX40 agonist ivuxolimab in advanced cancers. Study-wide results and caveats: There was clonal expansion of CD4+ and CD8+ blood T cells by week 6 at 0.1 to 3.0 mg/kg. Fewer expanded clones were found on average in CD4+ than in CD8+ T cells.

Measured with immunoSEQ multiplex PCR; TCRdb has only the in-frame clones, and not every one. This sample has fewer than 90,000 clones, with about 88% found just once. CDR3 length: 11 amino acids. CDR1 is SGHDT and CDR2 is YYEEEE in the germline V gene. The junction had 1 base not matched to a gene; V was cut back by 6 bases and J by 6 bases. The sequenced sample was CD4+ or CD8+ T cells sorted from blood, obtained in a trial of the OX40 agonist ivuxolimab. The receptor was derived from an adult with an advanced solid tumor such as melanoma, head and neck, liver or kidney cancer. This chain connects TRBV5-6 to TRBJ1-2, with 8 bases aligning to TRBD1. The CDR3 region has the DNA TGTGCCAGCACGGACAGGGATGGCTACACCTTC. Protein: CASTDRDGYTF.